This TCR beta chain was identified during a study of T cell responses to AZD1222 COVID-19 vaccine (dated by TCRdb to the early 2020s). The study in broad terms: A total of about 230 trial participants underwent TCR sequencing, of whom around 200 received two doses of AZD1222 and around 25 received two doses of the MenACWY control vaccine. Trial participants were enrolled into age subgroups of 18-55, 56-69 and 70-plus years, which contained approximately 150, 28 and 58 TCR-sequenced participants, respectively. Points the paper makes about the study in general: No day 14 peak-response samples were available, so repertoires were characterized only after the peak T cell response. Spike-specific TCR breadth and depth rose significantly after two AZD1222 doses compared with day 0 and with MenACWY recipients. The whole spike protein was spanned by vaccine-associated CD4 TCRs, and dominant responses were seen in regions 160-218 and 743-854. Most participants were white British and females outnumbered males, and the authors suggested that clonal diversity may have been underestimated. The 56-69-year group was small, and its depth increase did not reach significance, likely because of low power. Nearly half of unique spike-specific TCRs reportedly recognized epitopes outside regions mutated in the B.1.351 and B.1.1.7 variants. Only a handful of AZD1222 recipients were SARS-CoV-2 seropositive at baseline, limiting conclusions about previously exposed vaccinees.

The sample's time point label, in plain terms: about 28 days (+/-7) after the second vaccine dose. Because spike-specific TCR depth and breadth did not differ between the two schedules, AZD1222 recipients who got a second dose at roughly 4 weeks were pooled with those who got a second dose at roughly 12 weeks. The vaccinee samples were drawn from two UK trials, COV001 and COV002, one of which was a single-blind randomized controlled phase 2/3 trial testing AZD1222 (ChAdOx1 nCoV-19) in healthy adults. For TCRbeta chain sequencing, PBMC samples from trial participants were taken at day 0 and at day 28 after the second dose. Notes on this clone: This receptor's antigen is unknown. Base qualities are not recorded, but no much larger clone differs from it by a single base.

The CDR3 regions of human TCRbeta chains were subjected to immunosequencing. On the study's bioinformatics: Repertoire TCRs were checked for matches against a reference library of SARS-CoV-2-specific TCRs that had been generated using the MIRA antigen-specificity platform. Breadth was defined as the fraction of unique TCRs that were SARS-CoV-2-associated, and depth was defined as the fraction of total T cells that were SARS-CoV-2-associated. Using the MIRA data, every spike-specific TCR was mapped to the spike region that the TCR reacted to and assigned to either a CD4 or a CD8 class. Log10-transformed breadth and depth values were compared by one-way ANOVA with Sidak's multiple comparisons tests. Here the immuneACCESS table is served through TCRdb, limited to in-frame sequences with V and J called. Missing clones are a known gap in these copies; in checked studies unresolved V genes cover under half, and the rest lacks a known reason. The D gene and trimming were derived from the DNA, and the V and J assignments and clone size from that table. For this sample the table gives 150,000 to 200,000 clones, of which 88% were detected only once. Of the sample, about 24% is held by the ten largest clones.

The specimen was peripheral blood, collected 28 days after the second AZD1222 dose. The receptor was isolated from an adult who received the AZD1222 COVID-19 vaccine.

The CDR3 corresponds to CASSILDSQETQYF. The bases read TGTGCCAGTAGTATTCTCGACAGTCAAGAGACCCAGTACTTC. The rearranged chain carries TRBV19 and TRBJ2-5, with TRBD1 as a weak D call on 5 bases. The germline V gene (reference sequence) supplies CDR1 LNHDA and CDR2 SQIVND. Spanning cysteine to phenylalanine, the CDR3 consists of 14 amino acids. Just CDR3 DNA is preserved here, 42 bases in frame from base 1. Trimming takes 3 bases from V and 2 bases from J, and the germline ends sit 10 bases apart.